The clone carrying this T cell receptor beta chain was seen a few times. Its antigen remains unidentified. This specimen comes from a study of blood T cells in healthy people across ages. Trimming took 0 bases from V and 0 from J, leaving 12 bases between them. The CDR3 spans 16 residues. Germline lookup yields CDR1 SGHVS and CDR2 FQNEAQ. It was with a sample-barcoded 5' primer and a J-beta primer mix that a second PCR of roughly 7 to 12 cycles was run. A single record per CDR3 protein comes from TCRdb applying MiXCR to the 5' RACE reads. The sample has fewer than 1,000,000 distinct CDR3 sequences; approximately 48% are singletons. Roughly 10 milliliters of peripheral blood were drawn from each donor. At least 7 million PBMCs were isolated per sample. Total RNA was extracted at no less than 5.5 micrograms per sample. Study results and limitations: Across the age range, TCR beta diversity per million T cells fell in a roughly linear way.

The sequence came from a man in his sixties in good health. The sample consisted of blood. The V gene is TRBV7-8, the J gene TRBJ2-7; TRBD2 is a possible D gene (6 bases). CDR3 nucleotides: TGTGCCAGCAGCTTAGCTAAAGGGACTCACTCCTACGAGCAGTACTTC. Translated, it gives CASSLAKGTHSYEQYF.